This note documents a single T cell receptor beta chain sequence. Its target is not known. Other DNA sequences in this sample translate to the same CDR3. The sample is drawn from a study of shared clonotypes between healthy human individuals. Study-level findings and limits: Naive subsets, compared against memory subsets, generally had larger estimated richness values.

A deep-level run was used for the assay. Measured with immunoSEQ multiplex PCR; TCRdb has only the in-frame clones, and not every one. The sample lists under 700,000 clones, about 95% occurring once. Terminally differentiated effector memory CD45RA+ cells were excluded by CCR7 positive selection of CD45RO-negative cells. What was sequenced was naive CD8+ T cells sorted from blood. The sequence was collected from a woman younger than 45 in good health.

The CDR3 protein is CATSRGGQGATDTQYF. CDR3 in DNA: TGTGCCACCAGCAGAGGGGGACAGGGGGCCACAGATACGCAGTATTTT. The chain is built from TRBV15 and TRBJ2-3; 12 nucleotides align to TRBD1. The germline gives CDR1 LNHNV, CDR2 YYDKDF (reference sequence). Unmatched junction bases numbered 1, after V lost 1 base and J lost 2 bases. This CDR3 is 16 amino acids long.